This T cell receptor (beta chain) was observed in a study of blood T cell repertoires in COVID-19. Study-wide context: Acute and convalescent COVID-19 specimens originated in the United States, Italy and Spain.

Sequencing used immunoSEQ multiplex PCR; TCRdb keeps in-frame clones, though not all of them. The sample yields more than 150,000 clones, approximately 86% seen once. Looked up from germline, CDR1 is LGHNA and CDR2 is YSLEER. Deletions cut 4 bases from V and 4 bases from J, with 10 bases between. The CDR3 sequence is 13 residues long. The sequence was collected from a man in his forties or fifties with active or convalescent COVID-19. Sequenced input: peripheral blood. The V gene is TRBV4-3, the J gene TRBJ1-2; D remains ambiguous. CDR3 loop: CASSRDKAYGYTF. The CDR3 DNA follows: TGCGCCAGCAGCCGAGACAAAGCCTATGGCTACACCTTC.